These 16 T cell receptor beta chains share one sample of origin, sequenced in a study of human T cells and chemical hapten exposure (dated by TCRdb to about 2021). Library prep was done by RACE. Sequencing was performed on a NextSeq 500. TCRdb ran its own pipeline on the public reads, namely fastp trimming at Q25 and MiXCR clone calling, and kept in-frame beta chains. For every CDR3 protein sequence, its rows merge into one entry that carries the most common genes and DNA. The sample table lists about 120,000 distinct CDR3 sequences, approximately 12% of them with a count of one. Roughly 2.8% of the sample is taken by the ten largest. This specimen's time point label, interpreted: pre-sensitization, week 0. The treatment or condition label for this specimen denotes: therapeutic diphenylcyclopropenone sensitization with weekly scalp DPC. Sequenced material: whole blood, taken in connection with sensitization to the hapten diphenylcyclopropenone (DPC). These receptors all stem from a woman between 18 and 30 years old with alopecia areata. Some clones in this sample may be carry-over from other donors' samples.

The chain links TRBV18 to TRBJ1-2, with D possibly TRBD1 on 6 matching bases. This CDR3 is built from 14 residues. V gave up 4 bases and J gave up 4 bases, with 13 bases separating them. Germline lookup yields CDR1 KGHSH and CDR2 LQKENI. The CDR3 region has the DNA TGTGCCAGCTCACGAGGGGACACAGCCTATGGCTACACCTTC. This gives the protein CASSRGDTAYGYTF.

The DNA for the CDR3 is TGCGCCAGCCGGACAGGGGGGGCGTCGGAAGCTTTCTTT. It encodes CASRTGGASEAFF. V is TRBV5-1 and J is TRBJ1-1; 10 bases agree with TRBD1. The ends lost 7 bases at V and 8 bases at J; junction bases unmatched: 8. CDR3 length equals 13 residues. Germline loops: CDR1 SGHRS, CDR2 YFSETQ.

The table lists this clonotype with many counts. The chain combines TRBV6-6 with TRBJ1-5, with TRBD1 matching over 7 bases. J was trimmed by 7 bases and V by 7 bases; bases with no gene match: 10. The CDR3 totals 14 residues. Germline V CDR1 and CDR2: MNHNY, SVGAGI (reference sequence). CDR3 coding DNA: TGTGCCAGCATCAGTTCAGGGGGGGGACAGCCCCAGCATTTT. Translated, it gives CASISSGGGQPQHF.

The chain recombines TRBV14 with TRBJ2-3; TRBD2 is a possible D gene (6 bases). V dropped 4 bases and J dropped 2 bases, with 16 bases sitting between them. The CDR3 consists of 16 residues. Germline CDR1 reads SGHDN; CDR2 reads FVKESK. The CDR3 loop reads CASSPTGRGYTDTQYF. DNA for the CDR3: TGTGCCAGCAGCCCAACTGGACGGGGGTACACAGATACGCAGTATTTT.

The rearrangement links TRBV4-3 to TRBJ1-2; the D gene is possibly TRBD1 (5 bases). V was cut by 4 bases and J by 4 bases, with 16 bases left in between. Germline CDR1 reads LGHNA; CDR2 reads YSLEER. The CDR3 runs 15 residues. This chain's CDR3 is CASSPGPKGAYGYTF. CDR3 bases: TGCGCCAGCAGCCCAGGGCCGAAGGGCGCCTATGGCTACACCTTC.

This clonotype was seen repeatedly, ten times or more. The genes are TRBV7-2 and TRBJ1-6; D call uncertain. The V gene's germline CDR1 is SGHTA and CDR2 FQGNSA. CDR3 length equals 15 residues. V was clipped by 1 base and J by 7 bases, with 11 bases between them. CDR3 sequence reads: CASSLDEGYNSPLHF. The CDR3 coding sequence is TGTGCCAGCAGCTTAGATGAAGGGTACAATTCACCCCTCCACTTT.

There are many counts of this clonotype. V is TRBV7-8 and J is TRBJ2-7, with 7 positions matching TRBD1. This CDR3 contains 15 residues. Germline V CDR1 and CDR2: SGHVS, FQNEAQ. The J segment lost 7 bases and the V segment lost 5 bases, leaving 14 bases of the junction unmatched. CDR3 coding DNA: TGTGCCAGCAGCAACAAGGACAGGCGACTACGGGAGCAGTACTTC. Translation: CASSNKDRRLREQYF. The complete variable domain, with remaining parts taken from reference TRBV7-8 and TRBJ2-7, reads GAGVSQSPRYKVAKRGQDVALRCDPISGHVSLFWYQQALGQGPEFLTYFQNEAQLDKSGLPSDRFFAERPEGSVSTLKIQRTQQEDSAVYLCASSNKDRRLREQYFGPGTRLTVT.

This clonotype was seen ten or more times. V usage is TRBV12-3 or TRBV12-4 and J usage is TRBJ2-1, with 14 nucleotides matching TRBD2. V lost 7 bases and J lost 6; bases outside the gene matches: 8. The CDR3 covers 16 residues. CDR3 nucleotide sequence: TGTGCCAGCACCCCTGGGACTAGCGGGGGTCTCAATGAGCAGTTCTTC. It encodes CASTPGTSGGLNEQFF.

This clonotype was seen ten or more times. This chain uses TRBV20-1 with TRBJ1-5, with D possibly being TRBD1 (5 bases). The CDR3 is 15 amino acids. From germline, CDR1 is DFQATT and CDR2 SNEGSKA (reference sequence). V gave up 5 bases and J gave up 3 bases, with 17 bases separating them. The CDR3 reads CSAYSPGGTNQPQHF. CDR3 in DNA: TGCAGTGCTTATTCACCGGGGGGTACCAATCAGCCCCAGCATTTT.

The rearrangement links TRBV25-1 to TRBJ2-3; D unresolved. V was clipped by 3 bases and J by 0 bases, with 13 bases between them. The germline V gene encodes CDR1 MGHDK and CDR2 SYGVNS. The CDR3 is 16 amino acids. CDR3 amino acids: CASSEGRYTSTDTQYF. As DNA, the CDR3 is TGTGCCAGCAGTGAGGGCAGGTACACCAGCACAGATACGCAGTATTTT.

The sample holds many counts of this clonotype. V usage is TRBV6-2 or TRBV6-3 and J usage is TRBJ2-7, with D possibly TRBD2 on 6 matching bases. The CDR3 has 13 amino acids. Per germline, CDR1 MNHEY and CDR2 SVGEGT. Trimming left V 1 base short and J 4 bases short, with 8 bases between. CDR3 sequence (DNA): TGTGCCAGCAGTTACTACGGGGGTTACGAGCAGTACTTC. Amino acid sequence: CASSYYGGYEQYF.

This clonotype was seen more than once but under ten times. The gene calls are TRBV12-3 or TRBV12-4 and TRBJ2-5, with TRBD2 matching 13 bases. The V gene end was trimmed by 5 bases and the J gene end by 2 bases; junction bases not matched to a gene: 5. This CDR3 has 16 residues. The CDR3 DNA reads TGTGCCAGCAGTAAAGGACTAGCGGGGGTTCAAGAGACCCAGTACTTC. Encoded protein: CASSKGLAGVQETQYF.

This clonotype was found many times. V is TRBV7-6 and J is TRBJ2-3; 14 bases fit TRBD2. Germline trimming cut 5 bases from V and 9 bases from J; bases unmatched to any gene: 16. The CDR3 spans 18 residues. The germline gives CDR1 SGHVS, CDR2 FNYEAQ. The CDR3 loop is CASSPSLTSGGAKWTQYF. DNA for the CDR3: TGTGCCAGCAGCCCGTCCCTGACTAGCGGGGGGGCTAAGTGGACGCAGTATTTT.

J is TRBJ2-1 and V is TRBV11-1, with a possible D match to TRBD2 (6 bases). This CDR3 is 15 amino acids long. Trimming took off 1 base at V and 8 bases at J, with 15 bases between the two ends. Germline lookup yields CDR1 SGHAT and CDR2 FQDESV (reference sequence). CDR3 residues: CASSLVRGRRDEQFF. Here the CDR3 DNA reads TGTGCCAGCAGCTTAGTCCGGGGGAGAAGGGATGAGCAGTTCTTC.

This chain connects TRBV7-9 to TRBJ2-7; maybe TRBD1 (5 bases). This CDR3 has 18 residues. Trimming stripped 0 bases from V and 2 bases from J, with 20 bases between. In germline, CDR1 is SEHNR, CDR2 FQNEAQ (reference sequence). CDR3 sequence reads: CASSLAYGPRVQAYEQYF. In DNA, the CDR3 is TGTGCCAGCAGCTTAGCGTACGGCCCCAGGGTGCAGGCCTACGAGCAGTACTTC.

This clonotype was counted between two and nine times. This sequence joins TRBV6-2 or TRBV6-3 and TRBJ2-6; 8 bases fit TRBD1. The CDR3 is made up of 18 amino acids. J gave up 0 bases and V 5 bases, and 9 bases lay outside the gene matches. Germline assignment: CDR1 MNHEY and CDR2 SVGEGT. This chain's CDR3 is CASSGQGQFFSGANVLTF. CDR3 DNA: TGTGCCAGCAGTGGACAGGGACAGTTCTTCTCTGGGGCCAACGTCCTGACTTTC.